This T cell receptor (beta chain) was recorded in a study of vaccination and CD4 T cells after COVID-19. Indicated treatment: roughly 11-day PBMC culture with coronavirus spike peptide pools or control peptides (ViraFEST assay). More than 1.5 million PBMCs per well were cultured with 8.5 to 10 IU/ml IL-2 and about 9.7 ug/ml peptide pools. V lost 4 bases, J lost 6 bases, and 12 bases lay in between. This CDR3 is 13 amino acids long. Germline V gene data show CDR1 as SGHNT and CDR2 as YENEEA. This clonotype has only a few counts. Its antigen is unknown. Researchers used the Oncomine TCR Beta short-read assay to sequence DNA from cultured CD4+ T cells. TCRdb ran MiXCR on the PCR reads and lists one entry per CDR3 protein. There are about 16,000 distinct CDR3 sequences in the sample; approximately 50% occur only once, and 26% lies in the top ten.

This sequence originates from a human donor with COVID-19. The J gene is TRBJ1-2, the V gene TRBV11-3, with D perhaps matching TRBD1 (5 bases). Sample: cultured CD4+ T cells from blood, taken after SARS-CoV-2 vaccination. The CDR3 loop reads CASSSPPGHGYTF. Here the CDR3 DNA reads TGTGCCAGCAGCTCCCCTCCGGGGCATGGCTACACCTTC.